This TCR beta chain stems from a study of identical twins (dated by TCRdb to between 2015 and 2016). Study-wide context: To test whether fetal clonotypes persist, this study deep-sequenced TCR alpha and beta repertoires from monozygotic twins, from unrelated adults of various ages, and from cord blood. To rule out contamination, replicate twin experiments were performed at different times with different library preparation protocols.

Overall study results and their limits: Zero-insertion analyses could be partly confounded by invariant T cells such as MAIT and iNKT, although diverse VJ usage argued against such confounding for most clonotypes. Excess twin sharing in beta out-of-frame sequences was weaker because fewer shared sequences lowered the signal-to-noise ratio. Compared with coincidental sharing between unrelated individuals, out-of-frame TCR alpha sequences shared between twins had an excess of sequences with low generation probability. In monozygotic twins, out-of-frame TCR alpha sharing was systematically underestimated by recombination models, although the models agreed with sharing between unrelated individuals. Fewer insertions were carried by abundant cord blood beta clonotypes, a similar but weaker trend appeared in young adult naive repertoires, and no such trend appeared in memory repertoires. Conclusions relied on cross-sectional statistical analysis, since the same donors could not be followed over many years.

The method behind the library was 5' RACE. The sequencer was an Illumina HiSeq 2000. A universal primer binding site was introduced by template switching, and a unique molecular identifier was present in the final cDNA, enabling accurate counting of TCR cDNA molecules. First-strand cDNA for TCR alpha and beta chains was synthesized from specific primers in the conserved constant-segment region. To control for contamination, every cDNA library was double barcoded, receiving both a SMART-Mk sample barcode and Illumina barcodes. TruSeq adapter sequences along with Illumina sample barcodes were introduced in two successive PCR steps. Sequencing of the TCR alpha and beta cDNA libraries was done on the Illumina HiSeq platform using custom primers. Regarding the original processing steps: Unique molecular identifiers were extracted from raw reads with MiGEC, and CDR3 positions were determined with MiXCR. Recombination models were inferred per individual with the repgenHMM and IGoR tools using an EM algorithm. Shared clonotype analysis was performed with the tcR package in R, normalizing sharing by the product of cloneset sizes. To study raw recombination without the effects of thymic and clonal selection, out-of-frame nonproductive sequences were analyzed. The public reads were reprocessed in TCRdb via fastp at Q25 and MiXCR, keeping in-frame beta chains. Under each unique CDR3 protein, matching rows form one entry showing the most common genes and DNA. TCRdb assigned the V and J calls; the authors' analysis was not used. Present in this sample are some 900,000 distinct CDR3 sequences, approximately 13% of which were seen just once. The ten largest clones take up 1.5% to 2% of the sample.

Its CDR3 holds 16 amino acids, cysteine through phenylalanine. Here the CDR3 DNA is all that survives: 48 bases in frame from base 1. Trimming costs V 5 bases and J 0 bases, and their ends lie 14 bases apart. Every donor in the study was a healthy Caucasian. The twin cohort comprised three pairs of female monozygotic twins, all aged roughly 18 to 30 years. RNA for TCR libraries was isolated from peripheral blood mononuclear cells. Worth noting for this clonotype: Its antigen is unknown. Nothing much larger sits one base from this clone, and base qualities are not available.

These data were likewise used in another study, on yellow fever vaccine responses in identical twins. According to the second study: According to the authors, the vaccine-induced T cell response in identical twins seemed to be partly convergent and partly specific to each individual. Focusing on identical twins, the study followed the T cell clones that responded to the vaccine, and did so with precision.

The sequence was obtained from a woman aged 18-29 years in good health. The chain is made from TRBV12-3 or TRBV12-4 and TRBJ2-1; TRBD1 is perhaps the D gene, given 5 matching bases. Sequencing was carried out using PBMCs. The base sequence is TGTGCCAGCAGTCCGTCAGGGAAGAGCTCCTACAATGAGCAGTTCTTC. This translates into CASSPSGKSSYNEQFF.